The sequence of this TCR beta chain was determined in a study of CD8 T cells in Susac syndrome. Regarding the study as a whole: Susac-specific public clones numbered more than 15 in total CD8+ repertoires (and roughly five in CD8+ TEMRA repertoires).

The CDR3 loop spans 17 amino acids. CDR1 and CDR2 from the germline V gene are MNHEY and SVGEGT. V shed 2 bases and J shed 1 base, with 15 bases lying between them. It was with random hexamers that roughly 0.5 to 1 ug RNA was reverse transcribed. TCRdb analysed the immunoSEQ multiplex PCR reads with MiXCR anew, one entry per CDR3 protein. The table records approximately 120,000 distinct CDR3 sequences, around 96% of them present only once. To note about this clonotype: Its antigen remains unidentified.

The sequenced material came from CD8+ T cells from PBMCs. The chain carries TRBV6-2 or TRBV6-3 and TRBJ1-5; the D gene is possibly TRBD1 (5 bases). The clonotype originates from a human donor with Susac syndrome. CDR3 DNA sequence: TGTGCCAGCAGTTACCGGGGGGACCGGTTAAGCAATCAGCCCCAGCATTTT. This codes for CASSYRGDRLSNQPQHF.